Below, one TCR beta chain is given with its context. This clone was found a few times. Its target antigen remains unknown. Per-nucleotide qualities are absent, and no much larger clonotype sits a single base away. This sample also contains other DNA sequences that code for the same CDR3. This entry comes from a study of cytomegalovirus exposure and HLA in healthy donors (dated by TCRdb to between 2016 and 2019). About the investigation overall: In an earlier analysis of roughly 500 of the donors, 276 Gb of sequence data and 95 million to 130 million unique TCR beta sequences from about 190 million T cells were reported. An early release covering 550 to 650 HLA-typed donors comprised approximately 300 gigabases of sequencing data and 85 million to 100 million unique TCR sequences. The genetic ancestry cluster associated with self-reported Caucasian donors included 81% of the roughly 380 genotyped donors. The study was designed to test whether signatures of past pathogen exposure could be identified by cataloging public T cell receptors. The T cell repertoires of several hundred subjects were profiled by immunosequencing and related to cytomegalovirus serostatus. Along with the approximately 700-subject first cohort, a separate validation cohort of over a hundred different subjects was used. To predict cytomegalovirus infection status, the study brought together high-throughput TCR immunosequencing, statistical association of individual TCRs with disease status, and machine learning. To study patterns of TCR occurrence, a later analysis re-analyzed previously published TCR beta repertoires from just over 650 donors and added high-resolution HLA genotyping. Rather than using new phenotypic data, the later analysis identified candidate immune exposures from TCR beta sequences and from how often those sequences occurred across donors. An earlier analysis of approximately 630 of the donors applied high-throughput TCR beta sequencing to assess whether each TCR beta V gene segment acted as functional or pseudogenic. Donor age, sex, ethnicity and CMV serostatus were compiled together with the repertoire data. A later genetic analysis used genome-wide SNP genotypes for about 65% of the 666 donors, treating that subset as a discovery cohort. All discovery cohort repertoires had been generated using a single sequencing platform. Both class I and class II loci were covered by HLA typing, at four-digit resolution. The number of donors typed differed by locus, with roughly 629-640 for A, B, C, DRB1 and DQB1, roughly 520 for DQA1, about 610 for DPA1, and around 460 for DPB1. About five DR-DQ haplotypes were treated as single units for association and clustering because of strong linkage in the cohort. Among some 400 genotyped donors of the cohort, an average of about 240,000 unique TCR beta nucleotide sequences was sequenced per donor, of which about 19% were non-productive.

From the cysteine through the phenylalanine, the CDR3 covers 13 amino acids. The only DNA kept is the CDR3, 39 bases in frame from the first base. V is reduced by 4 bases and J by 4 bases, leaving a spacing of 9 bases between them. CDR1 and CDR2 were assigned from the germline V gene as SGHRS and YFSETQ. In total, 666 healthy bone marrow donors made up the cohort. At the time of sampling, every cohort member was nominally healthy, though immune exposures that went unrecorded were likely present. The donor was CMV seronegative and belonged to the group of several hundred seronegative cohort members. A peripheral blood sample was provided by each donor, and peripheral blood mononuclear cells were used for TCR beta sequencing. Genomic DNA was extracted from the blood cell samples with the Qiagen DNeasy Blood Extraction Kit. Library preparation was by the immunoSEQ multiplex PCR assay. For the multiplex PCR, a mixture combining 60 forward primers for TCR Vbeta segments and 13 reverse primers for TCR Jbeta segments was used. The CDR3 region of rearranged TCR beta genes was amplified from genomic DNA by a multiplex PCR assay. Amplified TCR beta libraries were sequenced as 87-base-pair reads on the Illumina HiSeq System. In the source study's methods: In a later analysis, around 80 million unique TCR beta chains were counted across the 690 or so repertoires, and around 11 million of these chains were shared by at least two donors. To remove PCR and sequencing errors, raw reads were error-corrected and collapsed into unique sequences using a nearest-neighbor algorithm that merged closely related sequences. CDR3 sequences were aligned to IMGT reference sequences to assign V, D and J gene segments. Each retained sequence needed at least a six-nucleotide match to both a V gene segment and a J gene segment. A rearrangement counted as productive if the CDR3 had no stop codons and remained in frame with V and J, and every other rearrangement counted as non-productive. Following IMGT convention, CDR3 was defined as the stretch from the second conserved V-encoded cysteine up to the conserved J-encoded phenylalanine. Sequences without an unambiguous match to a single V gene segment were excluded from the earlier analysis of 450 to 750 of the donors. In an earlier analysis of several hundred of the donors, V segments were called functional above 56.7% productive rearrangements and were called segregating when the between-donor standard deviation exceeded 5%. To diagnose cytomegalovirus status from the catalog of TCR beta chain sequences, a statistical classification framework was built. V and J gene assignment, in a later analysis, came from comparing TCR nucleotide sequences with IMGT/GENE-DB human TR gene sequences. In a later analysis, CDR3 sequences and most-parsimonious VDJ recombination scenarios were assigned using the TCRdist pipeline. In a later analysis, each TCR beta chain was defined by its CDR3 amino acid sequence together with its V-gene family, and reads without a unique V-gene family were excluded. As a way to deal with suspected cross-contamination and a sequencing artifact, a later analysis dropped nearly 600 nucleotide sequences that were highly shared and had low generation probability. In a later analysis, a clonal expansion index was calculated for each public chain from normalized within-repertoire ranks of inferred template counts. In a later analysis, generation probabilities were computed with a VDJ recombination model fitted to out-of-frame rearrangements, and the resulting probabilities were checked against IGoR. Hypergeometric tests were used in a later analysis to score TCR-TCR, TCR-HLA and TCR-CMV co-occurrence, with a repertoire-size bias correction applied to the TCR pairs. In a later analysis, false discovery rates were estimated by permuting HLA or CMV assignments 20 times. In a later analysis, co-occurring TCRs were grouped with DBSCAN, and TCRdist sequence similarity was added when clustering was performed within HLA-allele-positive subsets. Co-occurrence clustering excluded repertoires with fewer than 30,000 or more than 120,000 public chains, plus five with anomalous nucleotide sharing. This is the immuneACCESS table as TCRdb keeps it, with only in-frame sequences that have V and J called. A part of the clones is gone; compared with another copy, unresolved V genes explain less than half, and the rest is unexplained. Clonal size and the V and J genes are those of that table, whereas D and trimming came from the DNA. For this sample there are 120,000 to 150,000 clones; 73% appear just once. The top ten clonotypes cover roughly 1.3% of the sample.

Overall study outcomes, separate from this receptor: In a later analysis, several top co-occurrence clusters were reported to appear linked to parvovirus B19, influenza, CMV and Epstein-Barr virus. Only TCR beta chains were sequenced in this cohort, and the absence of alpha or paired-chain data limited detectable features. In a later analysis, most CMV-associated TCR beta chains were found to appear HLA-restricted, with HLA associations seemingly driven largely by CMV exposure. Compared with equally common non-associated chains, HLA-associated TCR beta chains in a later analysis were more clonally expanded and had lower generation probabilities. Most TCR sequences were observed very rarely across donors, whereas some public TCRs were present in many individuals. It was suggested by the authors that the approach could potentially be generalized to other disease states and immunological phenotypes. A further reported finding was that TCR beta sequences accurately predicted the HLA-A and HLA-B alleles for most subjects in the first cohort. The study listed 150 to 200 TCR beta chains as associated with cytomegalovirus. In a later analysis, the rate of TCR association differed among HLA loci, with DRB1 alleles having the most associated TCRs and HLA-C alleles having the fewest. An earlier analysis of approximately 570 of the donors showed that most TCR beta V segments appeared in productive rearrangements either about 87% or about 30% of the time, which broadly matched IMGT annotations. In a later genetic analysis, fewer N-insertions in productive TCRs were reported among donors in an Asian-associated ancestry cluster than the approximately 710-donor mean. The only immune exposure information available for the cohort was CMV serostatus. At a false discovery rate of 0.05, a later analysis linked 15,000 to 20,000 TCR beta sequences to specific HLA alleles. The sequencing pipeline was judged likely to have produced a cluster of highly shared sequence variants as a technical artifact. The earlier analysis of 587 of the donors excluded some 15 rarely observed V segments, including chromosome 9 orphons, because counts were too low. In vitro tests confirmed that a few of the cytomegalovirus-associated TCR beta chains recognize cytomegalovirus antigens. Because some donors lacked HLA typing at each locus, the association tests relied only on the typed subset. When HLA alleles, especially DR and DQ, strongly co-occurred, TCR associations were difficult to assign to individual alleles. Correlated functional status among segregating V segments might reflect linkage disequilibrium, but an unknown experimental factor could not be ruled out. V-gene and J-gene trimming of TCR beta chains was associated with a missense DCLRE1C variant in a later genetic analysis, and the association was replicated in an independent cohort. In both the original and validation cohorts, the classifier was reported to diagnose cytomegalovirus status with high specificity and sensitivity. The presence/absence analyses assumed that sequencing depth was roughly uniform across donors, and that assumption may not be true. Some IMGT-functional V segments, including TRBV6-2 and TRBV6-3, could not be told apart with the 87-base-pair reads, so those segments were excluded.

The sequence joins TRBV5-1 to TRBJ2-1; perhaps TRBD1 is the D gene, with 6 bases matching. The origin of this receptor is a woman in her thirties or forties in good health and CMV-seronegative. The sequenced sample was PBMCs. The base sequence is TGCGCCAGCAGCCGAGGACAGTACAATGAGCAGTTCTTC. Translated, this gives CASSRGQYNEQFF.